The T cell receptor beta chain described here comes from a study of shared clonotypes between healthy human individuals. Study at large: Researchers assigned three CD4 naive, three CD4 memory, two CD8 naive and one CD8 memory plate to each donor. Study results and limitations: Clonotypes that were shared across a handful of donors made up around 5% of naive CD4 clonotypes.

The assay was immunoSEQ multiplex PCR, and TCRdb's table has in-frame clones only and misses some. The table shows around 600,000 clones, with 97% occurring only once. The V gene's germline CDR1 is SGHAT and CDR2 FQDESV (reference sequence). There are 14 residues in the CDR3. The ends were cut back, 5 bases at V and 4 bases at J, with 14 bases in the middle. A note on this clone: The antigen is undetermined.

The chain employs TRBV11-1 and TRBJ1-1; a weak D match, TRBD1 (5 bases). The specimen sequenced was naive CD4+ T cells sorted from blood. The sample's subset: CD45RA+ positively selected. This receptor was taken from a young woman in good health. The DNA of the CDR3 is TGTGCCAGCAGCCCCTATATGGGACGCACTGAAGCTTTCTTT. It yields the protein CASSPYMGRTEAFF.